Below, 15 T cell receptor beta chains from the same sample are listed, as sequenced in a study of CD8 T cells in Susac syndrome. cDNA came from 0.5 to 1 ug RNA primed by random hexamers. TCRdb reanalysed the immunoSEQ multiplex PCR reads using MiXCR and keeps one entry per CDR3 protein. Of 80,000 or so distinct CDR3 sequences in the sample, approximately 96% were seen once. Source material: CD8+ T cells from PBMCs. The receptors come from a human donor with Susac syndrome.

The chain employs TRBV7-9 and TRBJ2-6; D is unclear. Germline-derived CDR1 and CDR2 are SEHNR and FQNEAQ (reference sequence). The CDR3 spans 15 residues. V shed 4 bases and J shed 0 bases, with 7 bases lying between them. The CDR3, as DNA: TGTGCCAGCAGCTCCCTAGGCTCTGGGGCCAACGTCCTGACTTTC. The encoded protein is CASSSLGSGANVLTF.

The chain has TRBV27 and TRBJ2-5; TRBD1 matches at 7 bases. The CDR3 is 15 residues long. The V gene end was trimmed by 6 bases and the J gene end by 0 bases; junction bases not matched to a gene: 7. Germline CDR1 reads MNHEY; CDR2 reads SMNVEV (reference sequence). The CDR3 is CASSSRQGYQETQYF. The CDR3 DNA follows: TGTGCCAGCAGCTCTAGACAGGGATACCAAGAGACCCAGTACTTC.

The chain couples TRBV28 to TRBJ1-5, with D possibly TRBD1 on 5 matching bases. Germline CDR1 is MDHEN and CDR2 is SYDVKM. The CDR3 spans 14 residues. Trimming removed 4 bases at V and 1 base at J, with 8 bases between. In DNA, the CDR3 is TGTGCCAGCAGTTCAGGGTTCAGCAATCAGCCCCAGCATTTT. Amino acid sequence: CASSSGFSNQPQHF.

The rearrangement joins TRBV20-1 to TRBJ2-2; D could derive from TRBD1 or TRBD2 (5 bases each). The CDR3 runs to 11 residues. CDR1 is DFQATT, CDR2 SNEGSKA, per germline (reference sequence). Trimming shortened V by 6 bases and J by 6 bases, and 8 bases separated the two germline ends. The CDR3 protein is CSAPGPGELFF. In nucleotides, the CDR3 is TGCAGTGCCCCGGGGCCCGGGGAGCTGTTTTTT.

This rearrangement joins TRBV2 to TRBJ1-2; D gene uncertain. The V and J ends lost 8 bases and 2 bases respectively, with 15 bases between them. Germline V gives CDR1 SNHLY, CDR2 FYNNEI. The CDR3 extends over 14 amino acids. CDR3 loop: CASGPAVLNYGYTF. The CDR3, as DNA: TGTGCCAGCGGTCCGGCAGTATTGAACTATGGCTACACCTTC.

This chain connects TRBV20-1 to TRBJ2-1; 8 nucleotides match TRBD1. V lost 3 bases to trimming and J lost 2 bases; unmatched junction nucleotides: 3. The length of the CDR3 is 14 residues. The V gene's germline CDR1 is DFQATT and CDR2 SNEGSKA (reference sequence). The CDR3 DNA reads as TGCAGTGCTAGGGGGACAGGTCCCTACAATGAGCAGTTCTTC. This encodes CSARGTGPYNEQFF.

The chain employs TRBV11-2 and TRBJ1-2; a possible D gene is TRBD1 (5 bases). V lost 5 bases, J lost 6 bases, and 10 bases lay in between. The CDR3 length is 12 residues. Germline CDR1 reads SGHAT; CDR2 reads FQNNGV. The CDR3, as DNA: TGTGCCAGCAGCACGGGGGGGAATGGCTACACCTTC. This sequence encodes CASSTGGNGYTF.

This chain uses TRBV20-1 with TRBJ2-5; D unclear. CDR3 length equals 13 residues. Trimming stripped 3 bases from V and 2 bases from J, with 10 bases between. Germline-derived CDR1 and CDR2 are DFQATT and SNEGSKA (reference sequence). The CDR3 coding sequence is TGCAGTGCTAGGTTCGTGGGACAAGAGACCCAGTACTTC. Translation: CSARFVGQETQYF.

The chain joins TRBV20-1 to TRBJ2-7; D is perhaps TRBD1 (5 bases). Between the trimmed V and J ends, which lost 4 bases and 2 bases, there was a span of 9 bases. The CDR3 loop spans 12 amino acids. Looked up from germline, CDR1 is DFQATT and CDR2 is SNEGSKA (reference sequence). The CDR3 sequence: CSAKKGTYEQYF. CDR3 nucleotides: TGCAGTGCTAAAAAGGGGACCTACGAGCAGTACTTC.

This rearrangement joins TRBV20-1 to TRBJ2-7, with 8 bases aligning to TRBD1. CDR3 length: 13 residues. CDR1 is DFQATT, CDR2 SNEGSKA, per germline (reference sequence). Losses at the gene ends were 3 bases for V and 5 bases for J; bases not matched to a gene: 6. As DNA, the CDR3 is TGCAGTGCTAGCCCCGACAGGGGCCACGAGCAGTACTTC. This sequence encodes CSASPDRGHEQYF.

The chain carries TRBV12-3 or TRBV12-4 and TRBJ2-5; 8 bases line up with TRBD2. The CDR3 is made up of 15 amino acids. Trimming cost V 5 bases and J 5 bases; bases outside gene matches: 10. The CDR3 is CASSLAGGGMETQYF. Here the CDR3 DNA reads TGTGCCAGCAGTCTGGCGGGGGGTGGGATGGAGACCCAGTACTTC.

This clonotype was detected only once. J is TRBJ2-2 and V is TRBV6-5; 8 bases are shared with TRBD1. The CDR3 extends over 15 amino acids. Germline V gene sequence: CDR1 MNHEY, CDR2 SVGAGI. After removal of 3 bases from V and 7 bases from J, the junction contained 7 bases not matched to a gene. The CDR3, as DNA: TGTGCCAGCAGTTATCGGACAGGGTCTTTCGGGGAGCTGTTTTTT. This codes for CASSYRTGSFGELFF.

The chain recombines TRBV6-6 with TRBJ2-7; D gene uncertain. The CDR3 contains 12 residues. Trimming removed 2 bases from V and 3 bases from J, with 5 bases in between. Germline-derived CDR1 and CDR2 are MNHNY and SVGAGI (reference sequence). The chain's CDR3 is CASSYANYEQYF. The CDR3 DNA is TGTGCCAGCAGTTACGCGAACTACGAGCAGTACTTC.

The chain couples TRBV20-1 to TRBJ1-5, with 12 bases identical to TRBD1. Germline CDR1 and CDR2: DFQATT and SNEGSKA (reference sequence). This CDR3 contains 13 residues. The junction had 3 bases not matched to a gene; V was cut back by 5 bases and J by 7 bases. CDR3 region: CSARDRGQQPQHF. The CDR3 coding sequence is TGCAGTGCTCGGGACAGGGGGCAACAGCCCCAGCATTTT.

The chain has TRBV15 and TRBJ2-7; 9 nucleotides line up with TRBD1. The CDR3 is made up of 17 amino acids. V shed 0 bases and J 0 bases; nucleotides not matched to a gene: 6. CDR1 and CDR2 from the germline V gene are LNHNV and YYDKDF (reference sequence). In DNA form, the CDR3 reads TGTGCCACCAGCAGAGATATCAGGACAGGGGACTCCTACGAGCAGTACGTC. Its translation: CATSRDIRTGDSYEQYV.